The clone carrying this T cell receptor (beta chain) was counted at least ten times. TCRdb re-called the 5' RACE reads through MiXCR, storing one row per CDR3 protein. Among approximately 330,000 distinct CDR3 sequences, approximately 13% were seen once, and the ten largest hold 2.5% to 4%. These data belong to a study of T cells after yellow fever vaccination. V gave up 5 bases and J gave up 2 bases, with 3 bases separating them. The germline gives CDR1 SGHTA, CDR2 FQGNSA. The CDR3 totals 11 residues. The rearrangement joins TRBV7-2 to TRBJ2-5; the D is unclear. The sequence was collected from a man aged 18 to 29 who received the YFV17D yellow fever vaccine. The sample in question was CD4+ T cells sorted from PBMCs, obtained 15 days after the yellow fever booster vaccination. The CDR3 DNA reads TGTGCCAGCAGCGCGCAAGAGACCCAGTACTTC. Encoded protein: CASSAQETQYF.